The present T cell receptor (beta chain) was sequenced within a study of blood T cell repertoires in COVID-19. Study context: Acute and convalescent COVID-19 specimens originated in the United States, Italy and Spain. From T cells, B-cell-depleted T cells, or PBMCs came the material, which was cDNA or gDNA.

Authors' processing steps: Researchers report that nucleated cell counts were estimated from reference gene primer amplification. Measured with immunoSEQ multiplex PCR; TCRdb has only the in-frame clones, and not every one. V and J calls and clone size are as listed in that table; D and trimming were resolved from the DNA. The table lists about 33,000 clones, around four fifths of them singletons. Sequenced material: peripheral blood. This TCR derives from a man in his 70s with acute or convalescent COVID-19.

CDR3 residues: CASSAIQGRKIEQFF. DNA of the CDR3: TGTGCCAGCAGCGCAATACAGGGCCGGAAGATTGAGCAGTTCTTC. The gene calls are TRBV5-5 and TRBJ2-1; TRBD1 might be the D (6 bases). This CDR3 spans 15 amino acids. Germline CDR1 reads SGHKS; CDR2 reads YYEKEE (reference sequence). V gave up 4 bases and J gave up 9 bases, with 20 bases separating them. The full variable domain, its missing parts supplied by reference TRBV5-5 and TRBJ2-1, is DAGVTQSPTHLIKTRGQQVTLRCSPISGHKSVSWYQQVLGQGPQFIFQYYEKEERGRGNFPDRFSARQFPNYSSELNVNALLLGDSALYLCASSAIQGRKIEQFFGPGTRLTVL.